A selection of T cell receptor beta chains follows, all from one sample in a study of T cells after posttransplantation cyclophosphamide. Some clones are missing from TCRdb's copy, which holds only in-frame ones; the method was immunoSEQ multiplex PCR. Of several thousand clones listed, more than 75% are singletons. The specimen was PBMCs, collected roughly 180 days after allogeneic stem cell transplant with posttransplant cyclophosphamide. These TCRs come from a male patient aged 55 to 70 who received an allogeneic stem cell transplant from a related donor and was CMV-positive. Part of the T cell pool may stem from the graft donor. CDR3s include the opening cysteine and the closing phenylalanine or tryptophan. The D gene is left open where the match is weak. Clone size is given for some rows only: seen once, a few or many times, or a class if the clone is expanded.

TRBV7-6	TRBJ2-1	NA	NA	CTSSLAPLSGANPYNEQFF	TGTACCAGCAGCTTAGCCCCCCTATCGGGAGCCAACCCCTACAATGAGCAGTTCTTC
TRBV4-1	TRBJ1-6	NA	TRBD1	CASSQEPGQPYNSPLHF	TGCGCCAGCAGCCAGGAGCCGGGACAGCCTTATAATTCACCCCTCCACTTT
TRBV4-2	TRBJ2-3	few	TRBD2	CASSLSGGAGTDTQYF	TGTGCCAGCAGCCTTAGCGGGGGGGCGGGCACAGATACGCAGTATTTT
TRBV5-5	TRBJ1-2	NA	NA	CASSLSGDYGYTF	TGTGCCAGCAGCTTGTCCGGAGACTATGGCTACACCTTC
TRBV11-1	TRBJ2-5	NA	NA	CASSSWAVSQETQYF	TGTGCCAGCAGCTCCTGGGCCGTCTCCCAAGAGACCCAGTACTTC
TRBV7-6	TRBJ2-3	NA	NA	CASSLVVQATDTQYF	TGTGCCAGCAGCTTAGTGGTTCAGGCCACAGATACGCAGTATTTT
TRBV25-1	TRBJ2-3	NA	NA	CASSEIVNTDTQYF	TGTGCCAGCAGTGAAATTGTCAACACAGATACGCAGTATTTT
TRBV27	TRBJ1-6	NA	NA	CASSLSGTRQDSSPLHF	TGTGCCAGCAGTTTATCTGGTACGAGACAGGACAGTTCACCCCTCCACTTT
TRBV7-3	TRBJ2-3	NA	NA	CASSPRGVTDTQYF	TGTGCCAGCAGCCCCAGGGGGGTAACAGATACGCAGTATTTT
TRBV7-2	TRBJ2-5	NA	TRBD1	CASSYRSTGPAETQYF	TGTGCCAGCAGCTACCGTTCGACAGGGCCAGCGGAGACCCAGTACTTC
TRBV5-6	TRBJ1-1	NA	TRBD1	CASSRLGQGADTEAFF	TGTGCCAGCAGCAGATTGGGGCAGGGGGCAGACACTGAAGCTTTCTTT
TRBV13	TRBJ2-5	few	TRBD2	CASSLAGRETQYF	TGTGCCAGCAGCTTAGCCGGGAGGGAGACCCAGTACTTC
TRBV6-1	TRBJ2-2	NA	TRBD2	CASSRTSGNTGELFF	TGTGCCAGCAGCCGGACTAGCGGAAACACCGGGGAGCTGTTTTTT
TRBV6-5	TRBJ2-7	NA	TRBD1	CASSADRVSYEQYF	TGTGCCAGCAGTGCGGACAGGGTCTCCTACGAGCAGTACTTC
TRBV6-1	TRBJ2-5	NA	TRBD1	CASSVGQGAETQYF	TGTGCCAGCAGTGTCGGACAGGGGGCTGAGACCCAGTACTTC
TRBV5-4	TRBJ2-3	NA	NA	CASSLAVARDTQYF	TGTGCCAGCAGCTTGGCGGTAGCGAGAGATACGCAGTATTTT
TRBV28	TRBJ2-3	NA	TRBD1	CASSSPGGAGDTQYF	TGTGCCAGCAGCTCCCCAGGGGGCGCGGGGGATACGCAGTATTTT
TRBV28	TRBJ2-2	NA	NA	CASSRRGGRTGELFF	TGTGCCAGCAGCCGAAGGGGGGGCCGGACCGGGGAGCTGTTTTTT
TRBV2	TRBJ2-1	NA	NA	CASSRNEQFF	TGTGCCAGCAGTCGTAATGAGCAGTTCTTC
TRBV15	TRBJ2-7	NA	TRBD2	CATSRDLAGSYEQYF	TGTGCCACCAGCAGAGATCTAGCGGGAAGCTACGAGCAGTACTTC
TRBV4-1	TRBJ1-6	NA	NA	CASSQKTDAYNSPLHF	TGCGCCAGCAGCCAGAAGACTGATGCCTATAATTCACCCCTCCACTTT
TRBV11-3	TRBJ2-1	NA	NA	CASSPGGSYNEQFF	TGTGCCAGCAGCCCTGGGGGGTCCTACAATGAGCAGTTCTTC
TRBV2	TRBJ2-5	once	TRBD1	CASSGQGQAQETQYF	TGTGCCAGCAGTGGGCAGGGACAGGCCCAAGAGACCCAGTACTTC
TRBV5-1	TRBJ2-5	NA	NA	CASSLDRVAETQYF	TGCGCCAGCAGCTTGGACAGGGTGGCAGAGACCCAGTACTTC
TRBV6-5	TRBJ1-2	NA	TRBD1	CASSYLAGTARYGYTF	TGTGCCAGCAGTTACCTGGCCGGGACAGCTCGCTATGGCTACACCTTC
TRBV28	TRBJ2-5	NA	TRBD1	CASGTVQETQYF	TGTGCCAGCGGGACAGTCCAAGAGACCCAGTACTTC
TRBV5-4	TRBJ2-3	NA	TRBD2	CASSLRAGADTQYF	TGTGCCAGCAGCTTGCGAGCGGGGGCAGATACGCAGTATTTT
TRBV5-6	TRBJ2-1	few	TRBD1	CASSWGTGWEQFF	TGTGCCAGCAGCTGGGGGACAGGGTGGGAGCAGTTCTTC
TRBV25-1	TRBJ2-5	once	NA	CASSEWPRDNSQETQYF	TGTGCCAGCAGTGAATGGCCCCGGGACAACAGCCAAGAGACCCAGTACTTC
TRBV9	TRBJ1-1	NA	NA	CASSPTWAENTEAFF	TGTGCCAGCAGCCCAACGTGGGCCGAGAACACTGAAGCTTTCTTT
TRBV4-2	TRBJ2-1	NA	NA	CASSQDAGSNYNEQFF	TGTGCCAGCAGCCAAGACGCCGGGAGTAACTACAATGAGCAGTTCTTC
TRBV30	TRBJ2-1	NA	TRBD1	CAWSRQGINNEQFF	TGTGCCTGGAGTCGACAGGGGATCAACAATGAGCAGTTCTTC
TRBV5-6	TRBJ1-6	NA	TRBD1	CASSLEGTGKNSPLHF	TGTGCCAGCAGCTTGGAAGGGACAGGGAAGAATTCACCCCTCCACTTT
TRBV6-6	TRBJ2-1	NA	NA	CASSRPSQGSEQFF	TGTGCCAGCAGTCGACCCTCTCAGGGGAGTGAGCAGTTCTTC
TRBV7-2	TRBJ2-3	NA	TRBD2	CASSRSLAGAGTDTQYF	TGTGCCAGCAGCCGATCTCTAGCGGGAGCGGGCACAGATACGCAGTATTTT
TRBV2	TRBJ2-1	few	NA	CASSGGQLYNEQFF	TGTGCCAGCAGTGGGGGACAACTATACAATGAGCAGTTCTTC
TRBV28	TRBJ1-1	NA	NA	CASSLRVGQNTEAFF	TGTGCCAGCAGTCTTAGGGTGGGACAGAACACTGAAGCTTTCTTT
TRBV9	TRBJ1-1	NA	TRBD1	CASSAGTGKNTEAFF	TGTGCCAGCAGCGCGGGGACAGGGAAAAACACTGAAGCCTTCTTT
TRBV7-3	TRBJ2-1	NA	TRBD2	CASSYGAGGPSWEQFF	TGTGCCAGCAGCTACGGAGCGGGAGGGCCGTCTTGGGAGCAGTTCTTC
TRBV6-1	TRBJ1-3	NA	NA	CASSLQALGNTIYF	TGTGCCAGCAGCTTACAGGCTCTCGGAAACACCATATATTTT
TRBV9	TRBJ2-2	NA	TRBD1	CASSATQGARLFTGELFF	TGTGCCAGCAGCGCCACACAGGGGGCCCGTTTATTCACCGGGGAGCTGTTTTTT
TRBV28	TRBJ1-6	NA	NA	CASSFLQGANNSPLHF	TGTGCCAGCAGTTTCTTGCAGGGTGCAAATAATTCACCCCTCCACTTT
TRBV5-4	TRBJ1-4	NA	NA	CASSFGPPRGEKLFF	TGTGCCAGCAGCTTTGGACCGCCCAGAGGGGAAAAACTGTTTTTT
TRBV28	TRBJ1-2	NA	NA	CASRDTLANYGYTF	TGTGCCAGCAGGGACACTTTAGCTAACTATGGCTACACCTTC
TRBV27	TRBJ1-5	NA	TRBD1	CASRKYRGDNQPQHF	TGTGCCAGCAGAAAATACAGGGGTGACAATCAGCCCCAGCATTTT
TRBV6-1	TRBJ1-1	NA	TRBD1	CASTKDRRNTEAFF	TGTGCCAGCACCAAGGACAGGAGGAACACTGAAGCTTTCTTT
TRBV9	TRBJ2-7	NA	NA	CASSVTGKTAGGEQYF	TGTGCCAGCAGCGTAACGGGAAAGACTGCAGGAGGGGAGCAGTACTTC
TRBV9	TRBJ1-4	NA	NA	CASSVAGSSSEKLFF	TGTGCCAGCAGCGTAGCAGGGTCTTCGAGTGAAAAACTGTTTTTT
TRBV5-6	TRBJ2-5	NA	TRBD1	CASSLRGGTSGTQYF	TGTGCCAGCAGCTTGAGAGGGGGCACCTCGGGGACCCAGTACTTC
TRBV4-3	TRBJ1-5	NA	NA	CASSQGGGRGNQPQHF	TGCGCCAGCAGCCAAGGCGGTGGTAGAGGTAATCAGCCCCAGCATTTT
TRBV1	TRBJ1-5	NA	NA	CTSKGDGQPQHF	TGCACCAGCAAAGGGGATGGACAGCCCCAGCATTTT
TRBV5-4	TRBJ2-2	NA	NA	CASSLVGRGYTGELFF	TGTGCCAGCAGCTTGGTTGGCCGCGGGTACACCGGGGAGCTGTTTTTT
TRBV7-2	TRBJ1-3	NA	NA	CASTKDSLSGNTIYF	TGTGCCAGCACCAAGGACAGCCTGTCTGGAAACACCATATATTTT
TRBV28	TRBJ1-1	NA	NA	CASEAGAMNTEAFF	TGTGCCAGCGAGGCAGGGGCGATGAACACTGAAGCTTTCTTT